The present T cell receptor beta chain was sequenced within a study of T cell responses to AZD1222 COVID-19 vaccine. Trimming cost V 5 bases and J 5 bases, with 8 bases left between them. Germline loops: CDR1 SGDLS, CDR2 YYNGEE. CDR3 length: 12 residues. Sequencing used immunoSEQ multiplex PCR; TCRdb keeps in-frame clones, though not all of them. The profile shows about 140,000 clones, roughly 90% of them singletons. V usage is TRBV9 and J usage is TRBJ2-1, with D possibly TRBD1 on 6 matching bases. The origin of this receptor is an adult in good health. Here the sequenced sample was peripheral blood, taken on day 0 of AZD1222 vaccination. The DNA of the CDR3 is TGTGCCAGCAGATCAGGGGACAATGAGCAGTTCTTC. It is translated as CASRSGDNEQFF.